The rows below give T cell receptor beta chains drawn from one sample of a study of control samples from healthy donors and cancer patients. Profiled with immunoSEQ multiplex PCR; TCRdb holds only in-frame clones, not every one. The repertoire holds some 250,000 clones, with approximately 80% as singletons. Sequences were obtained from PBMCs. All receptors derive from a woman aged 55 to 70 with lung cancer. CDR3s include the opening cysteine and the closing phenylalanine or tryptophan. D genes are given only for firm matches. The listing skips clone size in some rows; elsewhere it reads once, few, many or a size class.

D,size,V,J,DNA,CDR3
NA,NA,TRBV6-1,TRBJ2-5,TGTGCCAGCAGTGAATTACGCATGACCCAAGAGACCCAGTACTTC,CASSELRMTQETQYF
NA,NA,TRBV4-2,TRBJ2-1,TGTGCCAGCAGCCAAGTTGTGGCAAGCTCCTACAATGAGCAGTTCTTC,CASSQVVASSYNEQFF
NA,few,TRBV5-1,TRBJ2-1,TGCGCCAGCAGCCAACAGGCCGGGGAGTGGGCTTATGAGCAGTTCTTC,CASSQQAGEWAYEQFF
NA,NA,TRBV9,TRBJ1-1,TGTGCCAGCAGCGTACGGGGGGCAACTGAAGCTTTCTTT,CASSVRGATEAFF
TRBD1,NA,TRBV5-1,TRBJ1-6,TGCGCCAGCAGCCCTGGACAGGTTGATTCACCCCTCCACTTT,CASSPGQVDSPLHF
NA,NA,TRBV28,TRBJ1-5,TGTGCCAGCAGTTTATTACACCCGGACATAACCAATCAGCCCCAGCATTTT,CASSLLHPDITNQPQHF
NA,NA,TRBV5-8,TRBJ1-5,TGTGCCAGCAGCATAGGGGGGCGCAATCAGCCCCAGCATTTT,CASSIGGRNQPQHF
NA,NA,TRBV11-2,TRBJ2-7,TGTGCCAGCAGCCCACCAGGCTCCTACGAGCAGTACTTC,CASSPPGSYEQYF
TRBD1,NA,TRBV11-2,TRBJ1-5,TGTGCCAGCAGCTTAGAGGGACAGGGTGTTTCCGCCCAGCATTTT,CASSLEGQGVSAQHF
NA,NA,TRBV5-1,TRBJ1-2,TGCGCCAGCAGCTTGGCCGGGGGCTTCAGGGGCTACACCTTC,CASSLAGGFRGYTF
NA,NA,TRBV5-4,TRBJ2-1,TGTGCCAGCAGCTTGGGTACTAGCTCCTACAATGAGCAGTTCTTC,CASSLGTSSYNEQFF
NA,NA,TRBV2,TRBJ2-5,TGTGCCAGCAGTAGTACAGGGTTCGAAGAGACCCAGTACTTC,CASSSTGFEETQYF
NA,NA,TRBV7-9,TRBJ1-1,TGTGCCAGCAGCGCCGAGAGAGGTCCGGCTTTCTTT,CASSAERGPAFF
NA,NA,TRBV6-1,TRBJ1-5,TGTGCCAGCAGGGAAGGGTTAGGTGGGCCCCAGCATTTT,CASREGLGGPQHF
NA,NA,TRBV19,TRBJ1-5,TGTGCCAGTAGTATAGTACGACGGGACAATCAGCCCCAGCATTTT,CASSIVRRDNQPQHF
NA,NA,TRBV5-1,TRBJ1-1,TGCGCCAGCAGAGGCGGGTCGGCTGAAGCTTTCTTT,CASRGGSAEAFF
NA,NA,TRBV19,TRBJ1-2,TGTGCCAGTAACCACCCCCAAGACAGGACCTATGGCTACACCTTC,CASNHPQDRTYGYTF
NA,NA,TRBV5-6,TRBJ1-1,TGTGCCAGCAGCTTGGGTGGTAGGGGGAGTGAAGCTTTCTTT,CASSLGGRGSEAFF
NA,once,TRBV5-1,TRBJ1-2,TGCGCCAGCAGCTTGACAGGGTCAAGCTATGGCTACACCTTC,CASSLTGSSYGYTF
NA,NA,TRBV12-3/TRBV12-4,TRBJ2-7,TGTGCCAGCAGTTTCTGGGTCACGTACGAGCAGTACTTC,CASSFWVTYEQYF
NA,NA,TRBV11-2,TRBJ2-3,TGTGCCAGCAGCCCTAAATATACGCAGTATTTT,CASSPKYTQYF
NA,NA,TRBV11-2,TRBJ2-5,TGTGCCAGCAGCTTAGTACAGTACCAAGAGACCCAGTACTTC,CASSLVQYQETQYF
NA,NA,TRBV7-8,TRBJ1-1,TGTGCCAGCAGCACAAGGGGGAACGCTGAAGCTTTCTTT,CASSTRGNAEAFF
NA,NA,TRBV7-3,TRBJ2-1,TGTGCCAGCAGCAGTTTTAGCGGAAGCTCCTACAATGAGCAGTTCTTC,CASSSFSGSSYNEQFF
NA,few,TRBV25-1,TRBJ1-1,TGTGCCAGCAGTGAGAAAGTGTCTGAAGCTTTCTTT,CASSEKVSEAFF
TRBD1,NA,TRBV28,TRBJ1-1,TGTGCCAGCAGTTTTCAGGGGGCCTCTGAAGCTTTCTTT,CASSFQGASEAFF
TRBD1,NA,TRBV7-6,TRBJ1-3,TGTGCCAGCAGCTTACGCGGGACAGGGACGGGGGGAAACACCATATATTTT,CASSLRGTGTGGNTIYF
NA,NA,TRBV5-1,TRBJ2-3,TGCGCCAGCAGGTTCAACACAGATACGCAGTATTTT,CASRFNTDTQYF
NA,NA,TRBV3-1/TRBV3-2,TRBJ2-7,TGTGCCAGCAGCCCTCTCTTGGGGGCGGGAAGGAGCTACGAGCAGTACTTC,CASSPLLGAGRSYEQYF
NA,NA,TRBV5-1,TRBJ2-3,TGCGCCAGCAGCTTGGTTGGCACAGATACGCAGTATTTT,CASSLVGTDTQYF
NA,NA,TRBV28,TRBJ1-5,TGTGCCAGCGCCATACAAATCCAGCCCCAGCATTTT,CASAIQIQPQHF
NA,NA,TRBV10-3,TRBJ1-1,TGTGCCATCAGATCCGGGACGGCCTTGAACACTGAAGCTTTCTTT,CAIRSGTALNTEAFF
NA,NA,TRBV7-2,TRBJ1-1,TGTGCCAGCAGCCGCATTCGGGCAGGGCTGGCTGAAGCTTTCTTT,CASSRIRAGLAEAFF
NA,NA,TRBV7-8,TRBJ2-3,TGTGCCAGCAGCTCCGGACTTGGCGGGGATACGCAGTATTTT,CASSSGLGGDTQYF
NA,NA,TRBV5-1,TRBJ1-2,TGCGCCAGCAGCCCCGGGACGGTGGGGTATGGCTACACCTTC,CASSPGTVGYGYTF
NA,few,TRBV10-1,TRBJ1-3,TGCGCCAGCAGTGAGTCTCCCTTGGGCTCTGGAAACACCATATATTTT,CASSESPLGSGNTIYF
TRBD2,once,TRBV18,TRBJ2-3,TGTGCCAGCTCACCATTCCGCGGGGGGGCAACAGATACGCAGTATTTT,CASSPFRGGATDTQYF
NA,NA,TRBV29-1,TRBJ1-4,TGCAGCGTTCGAAATGAAAAACTGTTTTTT,CSVRNEKLFF
NA,NA,TRBV5-1,TRBJ2-7,TGCGCCAGCAGCCTTACCCCGGGGGACGAGCAGTACTTC,CASSLTPGDEQYF
NA,many,TRBV3-1/TRBV3-2,TRBJ2-5,TGTGCCAGCAGCCAAGGGGACTTCCGGGGAGGGACCCAGTACTTC,CASSQGDFRGGTQYF
NA,once,TRBV6-5,TRBJ2-7,TGTGCCAGCACCGAGGGGTTCGAGCAGTACTTC,CASTEGFEQYF
TRBD1,NA,TRBV2,TRBJ1-1,TGTGCCAGCAGTGTAGGGGGCGGCACTGAAGCTTTCTTT,CASSVGGGTEAFF
TRBD1,NA,TRBV7-2,TRBJ2-1,TGTGCCAGCAGCTTAGCAGGGGGCGTCTACAATGAGCAGTTCTTC,CASSLAGGVYNEQFF
NA,NA,TRBV7-3,TRBJ2-1,TGTGCCAGCAGCCAAGAGGGAATCAGCCGGCAGTTCTTC,CASSQEGISRQFF
TRBD2,once,TRBV9,TRBJ2-3,TGTGCCAGCAGCGCTTTAGCGGGGGCCAGCACAGATACGCAGTATTTT,CASSALAGASTDTQYF
TRBD1,few,TRBV11-1,TRBJ1-2,TGTGCCAGCAGCCCGGGACAGGGAACGCCCTATGGCTACACCTTC,CASSPGQGTPYGYTF
TRBD2,NA,TRBV7-2,TRBJ2-7,TGTGCCAGCAGCCGTTCGGGACTAGCCTCCTACGAGCAGTACTTC,CASSRSGLASYEQYF
NA,NA,TRBV7-9,TRBJ1-2,TGTGCCAGCAGCCAACAATCTGCTAACTATGGCTACACCTTC,CASSQQSANYGYTF
NA,NA,TRBV11-2,TRBJ1-2,TGTGCCAGCAGCTTAGACCCCGTGGGCCCTGGCTACACCTTC,CASSLDPVGPGYTF
NA,NA,TRBV2,TRBJ1-1,TGTGCCAGCACCTTCCAGGGGACCACTGAAGCTTTCTTT,CASTFQGTTEAFF
TRBD2,NA,TRBV27,TRBJ2-1,TGTGCCAGCAGGGCCGGGACTAGCGGGAGCTACAATGAGCAGTTCTTC,CASRAGTSGSYNEQFF
TRBD1,once,TRBV20-1,TRBJ1-1,TGCATTTACAGGACAGGGAATGCTTTCTTT,CIYRTGNAFF
NA,NA,TRBV4-1,TRBJ2-2,TGCGCCAGCAGCCCCCGGACTCTGAACACCGGGGAGCTGTTTTTT,CASSPRTLNTGELFF
NA,NA,TRBV28,TRBJ2-7,TGTGCCAGCAGTTTTGTTCGGGCAGGGAGTTACGAGCAGTACTTC,CASSFVRAGSYEQYF
TRBD2,NA,TRBV2,TRBJ2-7,TGTGCCAGCAGTCTGGGCGGGGGGTTCTCCTACGAGCAGTACTTC,CASSLGGGFSYEQYF
NA,NA,TRBV2,TRBJ1-2,TGTGCCAGCCGGGCAGAGAGGGGCTACACCTTC,CASRAERGYTF
TRBD1,NA,TRBV27,TRBJ1-1,TGTGCCAGCAGTCCCAGACAGGGACTACCGAACACTGAAGCTTTCTTT,CASSPRQGLPNTEAFF
NA,NA,TRBV20-1,TRBJ2-7,TGCAGTGTGTCGGGGAACTACGAGCAGTACTTC,CSVSGNYEQYF
TRBD1,NA,TRBV9,TRBJ2-5,TGTGCCAGCAGCGTAGGGACAGGGGAGACCCAGTACTTC,CASSVGTGETQYF
NA,NA,TRBV12-3/TRBV12-4,TRBJ1-6,TGTGCCAGCAGCACTTCAATTTCACCCCTCCACTTT,CASSTSISPLHF